This TCR beta chain is drawn from a study of T cell repertoires in cytomegalovirus infection. Study at large: Carrying CMV and the relevant HLA type showed in public TCR beta signatures. Findings and limits, study-wide: The cumulative frequency of public TCR beta families distinguished individuals who carried CMV together with the relevant HLA.

MiXCR was run by TCRdb on the reads, yielding one entry per CDR3 protein. The sample includes roughly 230,000 distinct CDR3 sequences, 6.5% of them seen just once. This clonotype was seen ten or more times. The target antigen is unknown. The receptor was derived from a human donor in good health (CMV status not recorded). Some clones in this sample may be carry-over from other donors' samples. Sequencing input: PBMCs.

The CDR3 DNA reads TGTGCCAGCAGCTTATTTGGTGCGAGCAATCAGCCCCAGCATTTT. It translates to CASSLFGASNQPQHF. V usage is TRBV7-4 and J usage is TRBJ1-5, with D hard to call. The CDR3 extends over 15 amino acids. The V gene lost 2 bases and the J gene lost 1 base, with 9 bases spanning the gap. CDR1 and CDR2 from the germline V gene are SGHVT and SQSDAQ.